Shown below are 2 T cell receptor beta chains from a single sample sequenced in a study of PD-L1 blockade in urothelial cancer. TCRdb's copy holds only in-frame clones and misses some; the assay was immunoSEQ multiplex PCR. This sample has around 57,000 clones, with approximately 80% found just once. Time point indicated: pretreatment peripheral blood. Sample: PBMCs, taken around atezolizumab (anti-PD-L1) treatment. The receptors here all came from a man between 70 and 80 years old with urothelial cancer.

The chain carries TRBV7-2 and TRBJ2-3; TRBD2 matches at 9 bases. V dropped 2 bases and J dropped 1; count of bases not matched to a gene: 4. The CDR3 spans 16 residues. Germline V gives CDR1 SGHTA, CDR2 FQGNSA. CDR3 region: CASSLRSGSGTDTQYF. CDR3 nucleotide sequence: TGTGCCAGCAGCTTACGTAGCGGGAGTGGCACAGATACGCAGTATTTT. The variable domain in full, with the rest retrieved from reference TRBV7-2 and TRBJ2-3, is GAGVSQSPSNKVTEKGKDVELRCDPISGHTALYWYRQSLGQGLEFLIYFQGNSAPDKSGLPSDRFSAERTGGSVSTLTIQRTQQEDSAVYLCASSLRSGSGTDTQYFGPGTRLTVL.

This sequence joins TRBV2 and TRBJ2-4; 7 bases align to TRBD2. The CDR3 extends over 10 amino acids. Per germline, CDR1 SNHLY and CDR2 FYNNEI. The CDR3 DNA reads TGTGGGGGGGGTGAAAACATTCAGTACTTC. This gives the protein CGGGENIQYF. The complete variable domain, with remaining parts taken from reference TRBV2 and TRBJ2-4, reads EPEVTQTPSHQVTQMGQEVILRCVPISNHLYFYWYRQILGQKVEFLVSFYNNEISEKSEIFDDQFSVERPDGSNFTLKIRSTKLEDSAMYFCGGGENIQYFGAGTRLSVL.